These 18 T cell receptor beta chains were all obtained from the same sample, sequenced in a study of blood T cells in healthy people across ages. A second PCR of about 7 to 12 cycles used a sample-barcoded 5' primer and a J-beta primer mix. TCRdb re-called the 5' RACE reads with MiXCR, one entry per CDR3 protein. The sample comprises 1.5 million to 2 million distinct CDR3 sequences, around 42% of which are singletons, and about 21% rests with the top ten. The sequenced material came from blood. Every receptor here comes from a human donor in good health.

This sequence joins TRBV7-2 and TRBJ2-3; TRBD2 matches at 9 bases. The CDR3 spans 16 residues. Trimming cost V 8 bases and J 2 bases; bases outside gene matches: 11. Germline CDR1 SGHTA, CDR2 FQGNSA. This CDR3 reads CASGPWTSVITDTQYF. The DNA for the CDR3 is TGTGCCAGCGGCCCGTGGACTAGCGTTATCACAGATACGCAGTATTTT.

This chain links TRBV5-1 with TRBJ2-2; TRBD2 matches 15 bases. V shed 4 bases and J 4 bases; nucleotides not matched to a gene: 11. The germline V gene encodes CDR1 SGHRS and CDR2 YFSETQ. The CDR3 spans 19 residues. DNA for the CDR3: TGCGCCAGCAGCCTCTACGGGACTAGCGGGGGGCCAGGCACCGGGGAGCTGTTTTTT. It yields the protein CASSLYGTSGGPGTGELFF.

This clonotype is a singleton in its sample. The V and J genes are TRBV20-1 and TRBJ2-1; 8 nucleotides match TRBD2. Germline CDR1 and CDR2: DFQATT and SNEGSKA (reference sequence). V was clipped by 8 bases and J by 2 bases; unmatched bases: 8. The CDR3 runs to 14 residues. The DNA of the CDR3 is TGCAGTACTGCAGGGCGGGGGGCCTACAATGAGCAGTTCTTC. Protein sequence: CSTAGRGAYNEQFF.

The chain employs TRBV20-1 and TRBJ2-6; a weak D match, TRBD1 (5 bases). CDR1 is DFQATT and CDR2 is SNEGSKA in the germline V gene (reference sequence). V lost 5 bases, J lost 0 bases, and 14 bases lay in between. This CDR3 is 16 amino acids long. The CDR3 DNA reads as TGCAGTGCTGAAGGGGATGAGGCCTCTGGGGCCAACGTCCTGACTTTC. Translating gives CSAEGDEASGANVLTF.

As to this clonotype: A read error is possible here, since a much larger clone lies one base away. The rearrangement joins TRBV20-1 to TRBJ2-7, with D possibly TRBD2 on 7 matching bases. Trimming took 6 bases from V and 2 from J, leaving 17 bases between them. The CDR3 spans 14 residues. Germline CDR1 and CDR2: DFQATT and SNEGSKA (reference sequence). The CDR3 nucleotides are TGCAGTGCCCCAGGGGCGGGGGACGCCTACGAGCAGTACTTC. This codes for CSAPGAGDAYEQYF.

The chain is built from TRBV28 and TRBJ1-4; the match to TRBD1 covers 8 bases. CDR1 is MDHEN and CDR2 is SYDVKM in the germline V gene. Unmatched junction bases numbered 8, after V lost 5 bases and J lost 6 bases. The CDR3 has 15 amino acids. This chain's CDR3 is CASSRSGQVDEKLFF. CDR3 nucleotide sequence: TGTGCCAGCAGTCGCTCGGGACAGGTTGATGAAAAACTGTTTTTT.

The chain carries TRBV10-3 and TRBJ1-2; D gene uncertain. Germline-derived CDR1 and CDR2 are ENHRY and SYGVKD. This CDR3 is 14 amino acids long. Trimming pared 2 bases from V and 4 bases from J, leaving 11 bases between. The CDR3 coding sequence is TGTGCCATCAGTGAGACAGAATGTAGCTATGGCTACACCTTC. Its translation: CAISETECSYGYTF.

The chain has TRBV4-3 and TRBJ1-2; D is perhaps TRBD1 (5 bases). V was clipped by 0 bases and J by 7 bases, with 9 bases between them. This CDR3 contains 13 residues. The germline V gene encodes CDR1 LGHNA and CDR2 YSLEER. This chain's CDR3 is CASSQELRVGYTF. The CDR3 DNA reads as TGCGCCAGCAGCCAAGAGCTCAGGGTTGGCTACACCTTC.

The chain employs TRBV29-1 and TRBJ2-3, with D possibly matching TRBD1 (6 bases). Germline V gives CDR1 SQVTM, CDR2 ANQGSEA. The V gene lost 2 bases and the J gene lost 2 bases, with 8 bases spanning the gap. This CDR3 has 13 amino acids. CDR3 protein: CSVERDNTDTQYF. The CDR3 region has the DNA TGCAGCGTTGAAAGGGACAACACAGATACGCAGTATTTT.

J is TRBJ2-1 and V is TRBV6-1; 9 positions match TRBD1. This CDR3 comprises 18 residues. CDR1 MNHNS and CDR2 SASEGT come from the germline V gene. The V and J ends lost 1 base and 3 bases, in that order; junction bases with no gene match: 10. The CDR3 coding sequence is TGTGCCAGCAGTGAAGGGGGTTGGGGACAGGGACTCTACAATGAGCAGTTCTTC. It yields the protein CASSEGGWGQGLYNEQFF.

This clonotype was seen a few times. The J gene is TRBJ2-7, the V gene TRBV4-1; no clear D. Trimming took 0 bases from V and 3 from J, leaving 12 bases between them. From germline, CDR1 is MGHRA and CDR2 YSYEKL. The CDR3 runs to 15 residues. This CDR3 is CASSQDWNSLYEQYF. The CDR3 region has the DNA TGCGCCAGCAGCCAAGATTGGAACAGCCTCTACGAGCAGTACTTC.

In this sample, this clonotype turned up a few times. Lacking the conserved final phenylalanine or tryptophan, this CDR3 likely reflects a read error. The rearrangement links TRBV27 to TRBJ1-2, with TRBD1 as a possible D gene (5 bases). Germline values: CDR1 MNHEY, CDR2 SMNVEV (reference sequence). V gave up 7 bases and J gave up 4 bases, with 13 bases separating them. The CDR3 is made up of 13 amino acids. CDR3 loop: CASKKEGPYGYTL. CDR3 coding DNA: TGTGCCAGCAAGAAGGAGGGGCCCTATGGCTACACCCTC.

This chain links TRBV6-5 with TRBJ1-2; weak D call: TRBD1 (6 bases). The V end lost 2 bases, the J end lost 5 bases, and 15 bases lay between the germline ends. The germline CDR1 and CDR2 sequences are MNHEY and SVGAGI. The CDR3 totals 15 residues. For the CDR3, the DNA is TGTGCCAGCAGTTACAGGGGGGCAGGGGATTATGGCTACACCTTC. Translation: CASSYRGAGDYGYTF.

Turning to this clonotype: Sequence at one end of the junction differs from germline and may be a read error. V usage is TRBV7-3 and J usage is TRBJ2-7; D could derive from TRBD1 or TRBD2 (6 bases each). The germline gives CDR1 SGHTA, CDR2 FQGTGA. The CDR3 loop spans 14 amino acids. The CDR3 loop is CASSLTPGADEQDF. CDR3 bases: TGTGCCAGCAGCTTAACACCGGGGGCGGACGAGCAGGACTTC.

This clonotype was observed a few times. The chain combines TRBV11-1 with TRBJ2-7, with 8 nucleotides matching TRBD2. V lost 6 bases to trimming and J lost 7 bases; unmatched junction nucleotides: 14. The V gene's germline CDR1 is SGHAT and CDR2 FQDESV (reference sequence). The CDR3 extends over 15 amino acids. In DNA, the CDR3 is TGTGCCAGCAGACCCTTCGCGGGGGGATCGGGTGAGCAGTACTTC. Translation: CASRPFAGGSGEQYF.

This clonotype was seen a handful of times. The rearrangement links TRBV20-1 to TRBJ1-2, with 7 bases aligning to TRBD1. There are 14 residues in the CDR3. CDR1 DFQATT and CDR2 SNEGSKA come from the germline V gene (reference sequence). Trimming at V came to 5 bases and at J to 8 bases, leaving 14 bases not matched to a gene. The CDR3 loop reads CSAGRQGWVRGYTF. CDR3 sequence (DNA): TGCAGTGCTGGAAGACAGGGATGGGTGCGGGGCTACACCTTC.

Many counts were recorded for this clonotype. This rearrangement joins TRBV7-2 to TRBJ2-7, with D tentatively TRBD1 (6 bases). The CDR3 runs to 14 residues. Germline assignment: CDR1 SGHTA and CDR2 FQGNSA. V was clipped by 1 base and J by 1 base, with 8 bases between them. This CDR3 reads CASSLEQGSYEQYF. The CDR3 DNA sequence: TGTGCCAGCAGCTTAGAACAGGGATCCTACGAGCAGTACTTC. Using reference TRBV7-2 and TRBJ2-7 for the parts outside the CDR3, the full variable domain is GAGVSQSPSNKVTEKGKDVELRCDPISGHTALYWYRQSLGQGLEFLIYFQGNSAPDKSGLPSDRFSAERTGGSVSTLTIQRTQQEDSAVYLCASSLEQGSYEQYFGPGTRLTVT.

V is TRBV6-6 and J is TRBJ2-1; no clear D gene. Trimming removed 2 bases from V and 4 bases from J, with 12 bases in between. The CDR3 covers 15 residues. The germline V gene encodes CDR1 MNHNY and CDR2 SVGAGI (reference sequence). The CDR3 bases are TGTGCCAGCAGTTACACGGACGTCTGGTACAATGAGCAGTTCTTC. Translated, it gives CASSYTDVWYNEQFF.